This T cell receptor beta chain was recovered during a study of blood T cell repertoires in COVID-19. The wider study: Acute and convalescent COVID-19 specimens originated in the United States, Italy and Spain. PBMCs, B-cell-depleted T cells, or T cells provided the cDNA or gDNA that made up the material.

The V segment lost 0 bases and the J segment 5 bases; nucleotides outside the gene matches: 7. The CDR3 has 16 residues. Germline V gene lookup returns CDR1 MNHEY and CDR2 SVGAGI. In the authors' workflow: Amplified reference gene primers provided the basis for estimating nucleated cell counts. Generated by immunoSEQ multiplex PCR, the TCRdb table keeps only in-frame clones and is missing some. From that table come the V and J calls and clone size; the DNA was used to work out D and trimming. The profile shows about 190,000 clones, about 88% of them singletons. The TCR sequence derives from a man younger than 45 with acute or convalescent COVID-19. This rearrangement joins TRBV6-5 to TRBJ1-2, with 9 bases fitting TRBD1. What was sequenced was peripheral blood. The CDR3, as DNA: TGTGCCAGCAGTTACTCCCCGACAGGGGGGGAGTATGGCTACACCTTC. It encodes CASSYSPTGGEYGYTF.